This entry is about one TCR beta chain. CDR1 is SGHKS, CDR2 YYEKEE, per germline (reference sequence). The CDR3 spans 16 residues. Trimming left V 5 bases short and J 1 base short, with 17 bases between. The data are from a study of technical replicates of blood from several donors. Assay: immunoSEQ multiplex PCR; the TCRdb copy retains only in-frame clones and omits some. The sample contains roughly 64,000 clones, about 86% of which appear only once. This sequence joins TRBV5-5 and TRBJ2-3; D may be TRBD1 (6 bases). Sequenced material: PBMCs. The clonotype originates from a human donor in good health. Some clones in this sample may be carry-over from other donors' samples. The CDR3 reads CASRYREHLGTDTQYF. The CDR3 region has the DNA TGTGCCAGCAGGTACAGGGAGCACCTTGGCACAGATACGCAGTATTTT.